This record looks at one T cell receptor beta chain sequence and its context. This same CDR3 is encoded by further DNA sequences in the sample. The data belong to a study of shared clonotypes between healthy human individuals. The CDR3 is made up of 13 amino acids. Germline CDR1 and CDR2: SNHLY and FYNNEI. The V end was cut by 4 bases, the J end by 6 bases, with 10 bases between. Sequencing was performed with immunoSEQ multiplex PCR; in TCRdb, only in-frame clones are kept and a portion is missing. The sample carries about 1 million clones, roughly 80% recorded once. The sample comprised memory CD4+ T cells sorted from blood. Stated subset: CD45RA-negative fraction. This chain links TRBV2 with TRBJ1-5, with D perhaps matching TRBD1 (5 bases). This clonotype was sampled from a man aged 18-30 years in good health. The CDR3 coding sequence is TGTGCCAGCAGTGGTCAGGGACCTCAGCCCCAGCATTTT. Residues: CASSGQGPQPQHF.